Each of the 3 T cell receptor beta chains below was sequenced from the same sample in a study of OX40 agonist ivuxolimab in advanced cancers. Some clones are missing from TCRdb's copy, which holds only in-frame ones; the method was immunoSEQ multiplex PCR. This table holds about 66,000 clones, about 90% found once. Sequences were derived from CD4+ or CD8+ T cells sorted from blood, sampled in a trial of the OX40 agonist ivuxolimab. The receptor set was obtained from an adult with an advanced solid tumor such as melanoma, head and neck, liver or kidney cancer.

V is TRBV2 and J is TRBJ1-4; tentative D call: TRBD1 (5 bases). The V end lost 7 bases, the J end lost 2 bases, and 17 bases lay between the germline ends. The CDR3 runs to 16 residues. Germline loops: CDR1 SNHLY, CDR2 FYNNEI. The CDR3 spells CASKTGFRGTNEKLFF. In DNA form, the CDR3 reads TGTGCCAGCAAGACGGGGTTTCGGGGCACTAATGAAAAACTGTTTTTT.

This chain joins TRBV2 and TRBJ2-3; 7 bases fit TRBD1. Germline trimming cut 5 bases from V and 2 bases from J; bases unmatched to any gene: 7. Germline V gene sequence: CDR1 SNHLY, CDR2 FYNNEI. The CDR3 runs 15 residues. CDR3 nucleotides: TGTGCCAGCAGTTCGGACAGGACGGACACAGATACGCAGTATTTT. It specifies CASSSDRTDTDTQYF.

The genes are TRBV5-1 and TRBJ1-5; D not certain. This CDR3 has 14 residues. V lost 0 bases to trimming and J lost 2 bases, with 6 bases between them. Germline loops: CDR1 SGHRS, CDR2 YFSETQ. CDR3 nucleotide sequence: TGCGCCAGCAGCTTGGAGCCAGGCAATCAGCCCCAGCATTTT. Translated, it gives CASSLEPGNQPQHF.